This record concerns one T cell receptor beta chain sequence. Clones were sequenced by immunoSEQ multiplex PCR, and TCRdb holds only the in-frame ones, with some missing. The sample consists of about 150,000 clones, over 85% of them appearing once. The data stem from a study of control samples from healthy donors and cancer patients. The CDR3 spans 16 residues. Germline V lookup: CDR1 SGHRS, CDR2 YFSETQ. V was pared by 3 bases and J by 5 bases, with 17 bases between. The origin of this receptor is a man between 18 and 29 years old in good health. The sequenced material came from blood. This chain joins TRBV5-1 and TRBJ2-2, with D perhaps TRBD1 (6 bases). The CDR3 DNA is TGCGCCAGCAGCTCACGCCCCGGGACACAAACCGGGGAGCTGTTTTTT. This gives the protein CASSSRPGTQTGELFF.